What follows are 22 T cell receptor beta chains derived from one specimen sequenced in a study of identical twins. One entry per CDR3 protein, called by TCRdb with MiXCR from the 5' RACE reads. Here the sample spans roughly 280,000 distinct CDR3 sequences, just under 9.5% being singletons. Another study also made use of these data, one on yellow fever vaccine responses in identical twins.

Sequenced input: CD8+ T cells sorted from blood. These receptors all come from a woman aged 18 to 35 in good health.

This clonotype was seen a handful of times. The rearrangement links TRBV4-3 to TRBJ2-5; D not certain. This CDR3 is built from 14 residues. V lost 3 bases and J 4 bases, leaving 12 bases between the germline ends. CDR1 and CDR2 from the germline V gene are LGHNA and YSLEER. The CDR3 here is CASSQAVGPETQYF. CDR3 DNA sequence: TGCGCCAGCAGCCAGGCGGTCGGCCCAGAGACCCAGTACTTC.

This clonotype has ten or more counts. The CDR3 coding sequence is TGTGCCAGCGGAACGGGGGAGACCCAGTACTTC. This sequence encodes CASGTGETQYF. The chain has TRBV5-6 and TRBJ2-5, with D maybe TRBD2 (5 bases). V was clipped by 7 bases and J by 5 bases, with 9 bases between them. Germline CDR1 is SGHDT and CDR2 is YYEEEE. This CDR3 has 11 residues.

This clonotype occurred many times. V gene TRBV6-1 combines with J gene TRBJ2-5; TRBD2 aligns across 12 bases. This CDR3 is 15 amino acids long. V gave up 2 bases and J gave up 5 bases; unmatched junction bases: 3. Per germline, CDR1 MNHNS and CDR2 SASEGT. The CDR3 loop is CASSELAGGPETQYF. In nucleotides, the CDR3 is TGTGCCAGCAGTGAACTAGCGGGGGGGCCGGAGACCCAGTACTTC.

This clonotype was seen ten or more times. The V gene is TRBV12-3 or TRBV12-4, the J gene TRBJ2-3; 8 bases match TRBD2. Trimming took 2 bases from V and 3 from J; bases not matched to a gene: 10. The CDR3 has 17 amino acids. CDR3 DNA sequence: TGTGCCAGCAGTTTAAATCGGGGACTAGAGCCGACAGATACGCAGTATTTT. Translation: CASSLNRGLEPTDTQYF.

On this clonotype: The DNA is left out, because the CDR3 cannot be placed on it with certainty; the CDR3 is given as TCRdb lists it. V and J are TRBV20-1 and TRBJ2-7; the table names TRBD2, a call not compared with the DNA. The V gene's germline CDR1 is DFQATT and CDR2 SNEGSKA (reference sequence). The CDR3 length is 16 residues, termini included. The CDR3 sequence is CSAGWGLGTDTYEGYF.

The CDR3 reads CASSQKGGDTQYF. The DNA for the CDR3 is TGCGCCAGCAGCCAAAAAGGGGGAGATACGCAGTATTTT. The gene calls are TRBV4-3 and TRBJ2-3; possibly TRBD1 for D (6 bases). From germline, CDR1 is LGHNA and CDR2 YSLEER. This CDR3 has 13 residues. V gave up 2 bases and J gave up 5 bases, with 8 bases separating them.

There are many counts of this clonotype. The rearrangement links TRBV12-3 or TRBV12-4 to TRBJ2-5; 14 nucleotides agree with TRBD2. The junction had 6 bases not matched to a gene; V was cut back by 4 bases and J by 5 bases. The CDR3 is 16 residues long. The CDR3 loop is CASSSQTSGGAETQYF. CDR3 bases: TGTGCCAGCAGTTCCCAGACTAGCGGGGGGGCGGAGACCCAGTACTTC.

This clonotype has only a few counts. This rearrangement joins TRBV29-1 to TRBJ1-2; D is ambiguous. The V end was cut by 5 bases, the J end by 1 base, with 8 bases between. Germline V gene sequence: CDR1 SQVTM, CDR2 ANQGSEA. The CDR3 sequence is 12 residues long. In nucleotides, the CDR3 is TGCAGCGTTACCAAGCATAACTATGGCTACACCTTC. It yields the protein CSVTKHNYGYTF.

The V gene is TRBV7-9, the J gene TRBJ2-7; D possibly corresponds to TRBD1 (6 bases). The V end lost 5 bases, the J end lost 3 bases, and 20 bases lay between the germline ends. The V gene's germline CDR1 is SEHNR and CDR2 FQNEAQ (reference sequence). CDR3 length: 16 residues. DNA for the CDR3: TGTGCCAGCAGCCTCTTAGATGGCAGGGGTAACTACGAGCAGTACTTC. Its translation is CASSLLDGRGNYEQYF.

This clonotype has ten or more counts. The rearrangement links TRBV12-3 or TRBV12-4 to TRBJ2-3; 12 bases fit TRBD2. The CDR3 length is 12 residues. The V segment lost 6 bases and the J segment 13 bases; nucleotides outside the gene matches: 5. The CDR3 is CASSGLAGSKYF. The DNA for the CDR3 is TGTGCCAGCAGCGGACTAGCGGGATCCAAGTATTTT.

The rearrangement links TRBV6-5 to TRBJ2-5; 7 bases agree with TRBD1. This CDR3 contains 14 residues. The germline gives CDR1 MNHEY, CDR2 SVGAGI. Trimming took 3 bases from V and 8 from J; bases not matched to a gene: 9. In DNA, the CDR3 is TGTGCCAGCAGTTATCTCGGGACAGCAGGAACCCAGTACTTC. As protein: CASSYLGTAGTQYF.

A few counts support this clonotype. The chain uses TRBV7-9 and TRBJ2-1, with TRBD1 identical over 9 bases. This CDR3 contains 14 residues. Unmatched junction bases numbered 4, after V lost 6 bases and J lost 4 bases. From germline, CDR1 is SEHNR and CDR2 FQNEAQ (reference sequence). The CDR3 spells CASRGQGLYNEQFF. In nucleotides, the CDR3 is TGTGCCAGCAGAGGACAGGGGTTGTACAATGAGCAGTTCTTC. The whole variable domain, remainder taken from reference TRBV7-9 and TRBJ2-1, is DTGVSQNPRHKITKRGQNVTFRCDPISEHNRLYWYRQTLGQGPEFLTYFQNEAQLEKSRLLSDRFSAERPKGSFSTLEIQRTEQGDSAMYLCASRGQGLYNEQFFGPGTRLTVL.

In this sample, this clonotype turned up a few times. The chain is built from TRBV2 and TRBJ2-2; the D is unclear. This CDR3 is built from 16 residues. V was pared by 2 bases and J by 0 bases, with 10 bases between. The germline CDR1 and CDR2 sequences are SNHLY and FYNNEI. The CDR3 DNA sequence: TGTGCCAGCAGTGAACGTTACAGTTCGAACACCGGGGAGCTGTTTTTT. Protein: CASSERYSSNTGELFF.

This clonotype was detected many times. The chain joins TRBV4-2 to TRBJ2-5, with 8 bases aligning to TRBD2. The CDR3 covers 16 residues. The V segment lost 0 bases and the J segment 5 bases; nucleotides outside the gene matches: 8. Germline assignment: CDR1 LGHNA and CDR2 YNFKEQ. CDR3 loop: CASSQEGGLVAETQYF. The DNA of the CDR3 is TGTGCCAGCAGCCAAGAAGGGGGACTAGTAGCTGAGACCCAGTACTTC.

The chain joins TRBV9 to TRBJ1-2, with a tentative D call TRBD1 (5 bases). Between the trimmed V and J ends, which lost 4 bases and 1 base, there was a span of 14 bases. The length of the CDR3 is 15 residues. CDR1 and CDR2 from the germline V gene are SGDLS and YYNGEE. The CDR3 sequence is CASSLRDGDNYGYTF. The CDR3 DNA sequence: TGTGCCAGCAGCTTGCGGGACGGTGATAACTATGGCTACACCTTC.

This clonotype was picked up many times. This sequence joins TRBV4-3 and TRBJ1-1, with a tentative D call TRBD1 (5 bases). Trimming left V 1 base short and J 0 bases short, with 9 bases between. The CDR3 has 15 residues. The V gene's germline CDR1 is LGHNA and CDR2 YSLEER. The CDR3 sequence: CASSQGQTLNTEAFF. The CDR3 DNA reads TGCGCCAGCAGCCAAGGACAGACCCTGAACACTGAAGCTTTCTTT.

This clonotype was detected many times. The chain employs TRBV3-1 and TRBJ2-7; TRBD2 matches at 15 bases. From germline, CDR1 is LGHDT and CDR2 YNNKEL (reference sequence). V lost 3 bases, J lost 4 bases, and 13 bases stayed unmatched. The CDR3 spans 19 residues. CDR3 sequence (DNA): TGTGCCAGCAGCCAGGAAACAGGACTAGCGGGAGGGGCCTATTACGAGCAGTACTTC. Translating gives CASSQETGLAGGAYYEQYF.

This clonotype was detected ten times or more. The gene calls are TRBV12-3 or TRBV12-4 and TRBJ1-1, with a weak D call TRBD1 (5 bases). This CDR3 region has 12 residues. Trimming left V 3 bases short and J 8 bases short, with 10 bases between. Written as DNA, the CDR3 is TGTGCCAGCAGTTTTGGGGGAAGAGAAGCTTTCTTT. Encoded protein: CASSFGGREAFF.

This clonotype was counted only a few times. V is TRBV7-9 and J is TRBJ2-3; D may correspond to TRBD1 or TRBD2 (5 bases each). The CDR3 has 14 residues. V was pared by 6 bases and J by 4 bases, with 14 bases between. Germline V gene sequence: CDR1 SEHNR, CDR2 FQNEAQ (reference sequence). CDR3 region: CASRPGTKSDTQYF. The DNA of the CDR3 is TGTGCCAGCAGACCAGGGACCAAATCAGATACGCAGTATTTT.

The chain joins TRBV11-1 to TRBJ2-7; TRBD2 matches 14 bases. CDR3 length: 20 amino acids. Per the germline V gene, CDR1 is SGHAT and CDR2 is FQDESV (reference sequence). J was trimmed by 2 bases and V by 4 bases; bases with no gene match: 16. CDR3: CASSSGLAGGITVGTYEQYF. The CDR3 coding sequence is TGTGCCAGCAGCTCAGGACTAGCGGGAGGAATAACTGTAGGTACCTACGAGCAGTACTTC.

This chain links TRBV6-2 or TRBV6-3 with TRBJ1-2, with D perhaps matching TRBD1 (6 bases). This CDR3 has 14 amino acids. Germline V CDR1 and CDR2: MNHEY, SVGEGT. V was clipped by 0 bases and J by 9 bases, with 14 bases between them. The CDR3 DNA reads as TGTGCCAGCAGTTACTCGGCAGGGGTTGGTCGCTACACCTTC. Protein sequence: CASSYSAGVGRYTF.

This clonotype occurred many times. The chain combines TRBV4-2 with TRBJ2-1; D unresolved. The CDR3 runs to 13 residues. Germline V gene data show CDR1 as LGHNA and CDR2 as YNFKEQ. V gave up 1 base and J gave up 8 bases, with 9 bases separating them. This CDR3 reads CASSQVQSDEQFF. As DNA, the CDR3 is TGTGCCAGCAGCCAAGTACAGAGTGATGAGCAGTTCTTC.